This T cell receptor beta chain was retrieved from a study of shared clonotypes between healthy human individuals (dated by TCRdb to between 2020 and 2021). In the study overall: Three men and two women, aged 18 to 49 years, made up the cohort. For each donor, CD4 naive and CD4 memory were each given three plates, CD8 naive was given two plates, and CD8 memory was given one plate. Per donor, leukapheresis produced somewhere between about 0.85 and 8.9 billion PBMCs. To increase sequencing depth and limit assay-specific biases, different laboratories used diverse techniques to prepare libraries and sequence TCR repertoires. The study deeply sequenced blood TCR repertoires of five healthy adults to estimate repertoire size and the extent of clonotype sharing between individuals. Broader findings and caveats from the paper: Clonotypes shared by all four sorted-subset donors showed higher generation probabilities than non-shared clonotypes. The small number of donors limited the genetic and exposure-history diversity represented. Even with the large sequencing depth, rarefaction of the sorted-subset datasets indicated that sequencing was incomplete. Pairwise subsampling led to the expectation that sequencing depth would affect the degree of clonotype sharing among donors. Larger estimated clonotype richness was generally found for naive subsets than for memory subsets. Sampling was limited to blood, and TCR repertoires in tissue likely differ from TCR repertoires in blood. When a handful of donors were compared, the shared fraction of clonotypes was roughly 5% for naive CD4, around 3.5% for naive CD8, 2% to 2.5% for memory CD4, and 0.35% to 0.5% for memory CD8.

A distance of 12 bases separates the germline ends of V and J, which lose 6 bases and 0 bases respectively. Per the germline V gene, SNHLY is the CDR1 and FYNNEI is the CDR2. Reading from cysteine to phenylalanine, the CDR3 counts 15 amino acids. Only CDR3 DNA remains: 45 bases, in frame from the first base. In regard to this clone: This receptor's antigen is unknown. Per-nucleotide qualities are absent, and no much larger clonotype sits a single base away.

TCR CDR3 regions were amplified from genomic DNA by multiplex PCR using the deep immunoSEQ assay. Extracted genomic DNA from each cell subset was spread evenly across all wells of several immunoSEQ 96-well plates, with each plate serving as a replicate. For sorted subsets, 200 ng of genomic DNA, equivalent to 25,000 to 30,000 T cell genomes, went into each replicate PCR. Purified libraries were quantified with a Qubit 3.0 fluorometer, sized on a Bioanalyzer 2100, and re-quantified with the KAPA Library Quantification kit. A separate single-read 150-cycle Illumina NextSeq 550 flow cell was used to sequence each immunoSEQ 96-well plate. On the study's bioinformatics: Because only junctional sequences without quality scores were contained in the immunoSEQ output, filtering matching that applied to full-length reads could not be performed. Sequences were annotated with PyIR, a Python wrapper for IgBLAST v1.9, and V/J genes and CDR3 were assigned using IMGT germline references. Any read was removed if the V/J assignment was weak (E-value above 1e-6), the CDR3 was missing, or the read contained stop codons, out-of-frame junctions, or ambiguous translated residues. V3J clonotypes were defined as sequences sharing the same inferred V gene, J gene, and CDR3 amino acid sequence. Percentage overlap between repertoires was computed as shared unique clonotypes divided by the size of the smaller repertoire. RTK rarefaction, the Chao1 estimator, and Recon v2.1 estimates of unobserved clonotypes were used to assess repertoire richness. For all TCRbeta clonotypes obtained by the gDNA method from a few donors, generation probabilities were computed with OLGA. In TCRdb, the immuneACCESS table is reduced to in-frame sequences with V and J assigned. These tables do not hold every clone; where another copy was compared, an unresolved V gene accounts for under half, and the others remain unexplained. V and J calls and clone size are copied from that table; D and trimming were computed from the DNA. The table for this sample lists roughly 2.2 million clones; roughly 93% of them were counted only once. The leading ten clones occupy around 0.4% of the sample.

Donors were healthy HIV-negative adults with no recently reported acute infections or vaccinations. Every donor was a Caucasian adult living in Nashville, Tennessee, USA. CD4+ T cells were enriched by magnetic negative selection; naive cells were then positively selected on CD45RA, and the negative fraction formed the memory subset. Blood was obtained by leukapheresis, after which PBMCs were separated by Ficoll-Histopaque density gradient centrifugation and cryopreserved in liquid nitrogen vapor phase. Purity and quantity of every magnetically sorted T cell population were checked by analytical flow cytometry. Each sorted fraction had its genomic DNA isolated and then quantified by UV absorbance on a Nanodrop 2000c.

The V and J segments used are TRBV2 and TRBJ2-1; the D gene is not confidently resolved. This TCR was recovered from a man between 18 and 29 years old in good health. Some clones in this sample may be carry-over from other donors' samples. The sequencing sample was made of naive CD4+ T cells from PBMCs. The cell subset or site label for this specimen denotes: CD45RA+ positively selected. At the DNA level, the sequence is TGTGCCAGCAGCCTTGACTCGAGCTCCTACAATGAGCAGTTCTTC. This yields the protein CASSLDSSSYNEQFF.